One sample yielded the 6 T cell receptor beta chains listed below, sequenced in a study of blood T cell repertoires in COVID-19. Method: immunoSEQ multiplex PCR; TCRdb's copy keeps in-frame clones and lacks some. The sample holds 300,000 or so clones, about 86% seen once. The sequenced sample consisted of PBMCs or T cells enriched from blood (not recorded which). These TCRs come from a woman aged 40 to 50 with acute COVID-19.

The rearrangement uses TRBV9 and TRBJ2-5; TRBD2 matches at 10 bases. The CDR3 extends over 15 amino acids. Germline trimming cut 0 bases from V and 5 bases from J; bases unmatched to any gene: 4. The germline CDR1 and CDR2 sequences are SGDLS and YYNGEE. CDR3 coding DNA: TGTGCCAGCAGCGTAGTATCTAGCGGGGGTGAGACCCAGTACTTC. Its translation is CASSVVSSGGETQYF.

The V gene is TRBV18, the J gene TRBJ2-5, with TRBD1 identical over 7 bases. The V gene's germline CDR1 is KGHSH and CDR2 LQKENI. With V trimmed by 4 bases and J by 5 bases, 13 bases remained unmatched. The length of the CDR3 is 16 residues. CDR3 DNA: TGTGCCAGCTCACTGACTCGGACAGGACCCCAGGAGACCCAGTACTTC. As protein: CASSLTRTGPQETQYF.

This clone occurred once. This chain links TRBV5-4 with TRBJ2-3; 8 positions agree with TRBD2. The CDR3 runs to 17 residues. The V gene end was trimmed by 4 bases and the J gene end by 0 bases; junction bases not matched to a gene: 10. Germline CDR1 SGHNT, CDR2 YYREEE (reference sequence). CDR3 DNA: TGTGCCAGCAGCCCTGGGGGAAGCGGGAGAAGCACAGATACGCAGTATTTT. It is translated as CASSPGGSGRSTDTQYF.

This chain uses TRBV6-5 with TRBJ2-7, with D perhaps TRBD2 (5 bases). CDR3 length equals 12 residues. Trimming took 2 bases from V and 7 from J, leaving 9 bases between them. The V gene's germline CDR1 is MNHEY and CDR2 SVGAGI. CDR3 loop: CASSYPPGEQYF. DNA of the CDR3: TGTGCCAGCAGTTACCCCCCGGGGGAGCAGTACTTC.

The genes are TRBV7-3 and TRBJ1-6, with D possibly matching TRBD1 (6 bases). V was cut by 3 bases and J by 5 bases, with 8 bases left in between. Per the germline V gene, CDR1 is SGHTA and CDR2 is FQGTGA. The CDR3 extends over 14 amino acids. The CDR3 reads CASSFAGDNSPLHF. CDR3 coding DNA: TGTGCCAGCAGCTTTGCAGGGGATAATTCACCCCTCCACTTT.

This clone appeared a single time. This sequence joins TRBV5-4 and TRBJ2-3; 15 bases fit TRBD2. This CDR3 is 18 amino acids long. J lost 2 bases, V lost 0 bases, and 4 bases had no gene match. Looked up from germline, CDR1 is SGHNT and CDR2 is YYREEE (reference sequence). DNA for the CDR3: TGTGCCAGCAGCTTGGGGACTAGCGGGGGGGTTAACACAGATACGCAGTATTTT. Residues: CASSLGTSGGVNTDTQYF.